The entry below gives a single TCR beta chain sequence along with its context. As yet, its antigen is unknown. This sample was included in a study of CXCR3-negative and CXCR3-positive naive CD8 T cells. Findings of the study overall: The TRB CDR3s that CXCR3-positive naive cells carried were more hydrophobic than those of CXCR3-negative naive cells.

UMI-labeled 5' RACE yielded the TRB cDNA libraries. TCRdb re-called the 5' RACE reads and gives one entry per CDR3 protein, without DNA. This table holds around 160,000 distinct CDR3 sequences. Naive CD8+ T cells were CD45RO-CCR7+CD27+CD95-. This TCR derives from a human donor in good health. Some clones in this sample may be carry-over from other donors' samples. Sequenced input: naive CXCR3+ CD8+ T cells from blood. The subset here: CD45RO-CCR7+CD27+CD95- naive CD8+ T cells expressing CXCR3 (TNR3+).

This CDR3 is CSARDWDEAKNIQYF. This chain connects TRBV20-1 to TRBJ2-4. CDR1 and CDR2 (germline): DFQATT, SNEGSKA (reference sequence). CDR3 size: 15 residues.